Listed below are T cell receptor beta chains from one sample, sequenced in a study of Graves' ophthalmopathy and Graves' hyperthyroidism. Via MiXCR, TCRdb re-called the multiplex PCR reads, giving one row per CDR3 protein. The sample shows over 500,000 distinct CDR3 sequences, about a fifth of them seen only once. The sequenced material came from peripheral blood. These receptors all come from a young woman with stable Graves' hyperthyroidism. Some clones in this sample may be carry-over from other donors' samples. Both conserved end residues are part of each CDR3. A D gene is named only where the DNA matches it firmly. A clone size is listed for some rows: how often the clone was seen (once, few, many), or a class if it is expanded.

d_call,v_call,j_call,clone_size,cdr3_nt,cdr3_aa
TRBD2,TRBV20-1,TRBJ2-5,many,TGCAGTGCCTCCAGACTAGCGGGACAGACCCAGTACTTC,CSASRLAGQTQYF
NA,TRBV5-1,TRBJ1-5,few,TGCGCCAGCAGCTTGGACAGTGGAGGCAATCAGCCCCAGCATTTT,CASSLDSGGNQPQHF
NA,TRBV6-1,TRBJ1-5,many,TGTGCCAGCAGAGCATGGCCGAGCCCCAATCAGCCCCAGCATTTT,CASRAWPSPNQPQHF
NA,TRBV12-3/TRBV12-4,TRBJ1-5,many,TGTGCCAGCAGTTTCATGACAGATGGCAATCAGCCCCAGCATTTT,CASSFMTDGNQPQHF
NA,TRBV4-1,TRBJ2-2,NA,TGCGCCAGCATGGGCCTCACCGGGGAGCTGTTTTTT,CASMGLTGELFF
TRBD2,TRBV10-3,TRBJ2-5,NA,TGTGCCATCAGTGAGGCTCTAGCGGGGCAAGAGACCCAGTACTTC,CAISEALAGQETQYF
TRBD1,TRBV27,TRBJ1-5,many,TGTGCCAGCAGACCGGACAGGGCTCAGCCCCAGCATTTT,CASRPDRAQPQHF
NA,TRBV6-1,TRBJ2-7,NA,TGTGCCAGCGCACCGCAGGGAAGCTCCTACGAGCAGTACTTC,CASAPQGSSYEQYF
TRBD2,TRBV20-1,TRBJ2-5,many,TGCAGTGCTAGAGATTTGGCTAGCGGGAGAAGCCAAGAGACCCAGTACTTC,CSARDLASGRSQETQYF
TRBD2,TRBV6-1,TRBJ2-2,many,TGTGCCAGCAGTGCCGAAAGCGGGAGGGCCTCCGGGGAGCTGTTTTTT,CASSAESGRASGELFF
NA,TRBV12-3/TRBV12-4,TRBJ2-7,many,TGTGCCAGCAGACCTTCCGGATCCGGGACTTTCTCCTACGAGCAGTACTTC,CASRPSGSGTFSYEQYF
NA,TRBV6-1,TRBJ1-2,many,TGTGCCAGCAGATCCGAAGGGGCTGGTGGCTACACCTTC,CASRSEGAGGYTF
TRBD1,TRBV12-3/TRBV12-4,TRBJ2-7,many,TGTGCCAGCGCCACACATAGGGGGCTAAGCTACGAGCAGTACTTC,CASATHRGLSYEQYF
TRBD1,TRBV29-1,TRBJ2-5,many,TGCAGCGTTGACAAGACAGGGTTTGAGGAGACCCAGTACTTC,CSVDKTGFEETQYF
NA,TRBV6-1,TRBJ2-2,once,TGTGCCAGCAGCAGGAGGCCCGGGGAGCTGTTTTTT,CASSRRPGELFF
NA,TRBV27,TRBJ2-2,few,TGTGCCAGCAGGCAACGAGGGCTCGCGAACACCGGGGAGCTGTTTTTT,CASRQRGLANTGELFF
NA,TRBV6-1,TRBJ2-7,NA,TGTGCCAGCAGTCCCGGACGGGTTCTAGCCTACGAGCAGTACTTC,CASSPGRVLAYEQYF
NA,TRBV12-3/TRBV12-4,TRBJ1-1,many,TGTGCCAGCAAGGCAGGGCCGCTCACTGAAGCTTTCTTT,CASKAGPLTEAFF
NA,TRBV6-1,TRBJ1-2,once,TGTGCCAGCAGTGCCCATATGAAGGGGCGTATGGATGGCTACACCTTC,CASSAHMKGRMDGYTF
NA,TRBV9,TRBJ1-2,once,TGTGCCAGCAGCCCCCCAGGGGTCGGCTACACCTTC,CASSPPGVGYTF
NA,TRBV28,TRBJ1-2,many,TGTGCCAGCAGTCCTTACCCGGGACTGGGGGATGGCTACACCTTC,CASSPYPGLGDGYTF
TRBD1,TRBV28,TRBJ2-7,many,TGTGCCAGCAGGACCGGGACAGGGGGGGAGCAGTACTTC,CASRTGTGGEQYF
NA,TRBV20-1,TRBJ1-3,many,TGCAGTGCTAGGGCCCCTTTTAGTGGAAACACCATATATTTT,CSARAPFSGNTIYF
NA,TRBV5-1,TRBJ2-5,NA,TGCGCCAGCAGCTTGGTATTAGGCCGTCGAGAGACCCAGTACTTC,CASSLVLGRRETQYF
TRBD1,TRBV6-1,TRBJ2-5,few,TGTGCCAGCAGCCCACGGACAGGGTGGGAGACCCAGTACTTC,CASSPRTGWETQYF
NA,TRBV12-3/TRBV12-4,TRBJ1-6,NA,TGTGCCAGCAGTCGCACGGGCAGTGAGAGCTCCTATAATTCACCCCTCCACTTT,CASSRTGSESSYNSPLHF
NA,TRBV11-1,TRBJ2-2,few,TGTGCCAGCAGCCCTGGACCGGACAGAAGGCCCGGCACCGGGGAGCTGTTTTTT,CASSPGPDRRPGTGELFF
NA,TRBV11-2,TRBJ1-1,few,TGTGCCAGCAGCTTCTTGCGACAGTTGAACACTGAAGCTTTCTTT,CASSFLRQLNTEAFF
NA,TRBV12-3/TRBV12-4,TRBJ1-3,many,TGTGCCAGCAGTTTCTCAGAACGGGATGGAAACACCATATATTTT,CASSFSERDGNTIYF
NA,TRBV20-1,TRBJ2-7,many,TGCAGTGCTGGACAGAGCTCCTACGAGCAGTACTTC,CSAGQSSYEQYF
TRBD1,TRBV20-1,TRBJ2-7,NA,TGCAGTGCACCCACGGTGGGACAGGTTACCTACGAGCAGTACTTC,CSAPTVGQVTYEQYF
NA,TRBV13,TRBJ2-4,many,TGTGCCAGCAGTAGACAAGGGGTTAACATTCAGTACTTC,CASSRQGVNIQYF
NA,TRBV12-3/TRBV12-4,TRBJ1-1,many,TGTGCCAGCAGTTTACGTGGGGGCTGGGGCACTGAAGCTTTCTTT,CASSLRGGWGTEAFF
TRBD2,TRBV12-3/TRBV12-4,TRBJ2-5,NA,TGTGCCAGCAGTTTCAGGCGGGAGGGGCTAGCGGAGACCCAGTACTTC,CASSFRREGLAETQYF
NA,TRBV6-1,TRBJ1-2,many,TGTGCCAGCGACTCTACTGGACAAGCGGGGTATGGCTACACCTTC,CASDSTGQAGYGYTF
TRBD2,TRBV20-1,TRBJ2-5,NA,TGCAGTGCTAGCGGGGGGGCCTGGCGGGAGACCCAGTACTTC,CSASGGAWRETQYF
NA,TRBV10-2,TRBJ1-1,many,TGCGCCAGCAGCGGGGGACTCCGCTATGAAGCTTTCTTT,CASSGGLRYEAFF
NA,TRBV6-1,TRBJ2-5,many,TGTGCCAGCACGGGAAGGGGCCAAGAGACCCAGTACTTC,CASTGRGQETQYF
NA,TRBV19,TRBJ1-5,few,TGTGCCAGTAGTATCGCCCCCTATAGCAATCAGCCCCAGCATTTT,CASSIAPYSNQPQHF
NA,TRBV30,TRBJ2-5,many,TGTGCCTGGAGTGTAACGGGTAAAGAGACCCAGTACTTC,CAWSVTGKETQYF
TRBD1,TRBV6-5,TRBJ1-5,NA,TGTGCCAGCAGTTATGGGACAGGGGAGGATCAGCCCCAGCATTTT,CASSYGTGEDQPQHF
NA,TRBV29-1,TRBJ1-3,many,TGCAGCGTTGTCACCTACTCTGGAAACACCATATATTTT,CSVVTYSGNTIYF
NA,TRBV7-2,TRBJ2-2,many,TGTGCCAGCAGCTTAGCGGCTTCTAAAGGGGCCGGGGAGCTGTTTTTT,CASSLAASKGAGELFF
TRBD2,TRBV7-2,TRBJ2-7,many,TGTGCCAGCAGCTTAGCCGGTCCTAGCGGGGGATCTTCCTACGAGCAGTACTTC,CASSLAGPSGGSSYEQYF
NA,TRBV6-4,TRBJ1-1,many,TGTGCCAGCAGTGACCCTGCCGCGGCTTTCTTT,CASSDPAAAFF
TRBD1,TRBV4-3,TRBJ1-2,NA,TGCGCCAGCAGCGATACTCCGGGACAGCTTATAATAAGGAATGGCTACACCTTC,CASSDTPGQLIIRNGYTF
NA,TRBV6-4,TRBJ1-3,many,TGTGCCAGCAGTCCAAGACTCCAGGGTCTCCATCCGGGACTGCATTCCACCATATATTTT,CASSPRLQGLHPGLHSTIYF
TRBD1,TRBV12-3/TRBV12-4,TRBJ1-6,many,TGTGCCAGCAGTAAACAGGACAGGGGCTATAATTCACCCCTCCACTTT,CASSKQDRGYNSPLHF
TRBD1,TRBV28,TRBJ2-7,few,TGTGCCAGCAGTTTTTCCCGGGACAGCCGCCGTATGGGCTCCTACGAGCAGTACTTC,CASSFSRDSRRMGSYEQYF
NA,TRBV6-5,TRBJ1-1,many,TGTGCCAGCAGTTACTCCTACCTGAACACTGAAGCTTTCTTT,CASSYSYLNTEAFF
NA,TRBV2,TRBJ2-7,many,TGTGCCAGCAGGCAACAGGGACCCTACGAGCAGTACTTC,CASRQQGPYEQYF
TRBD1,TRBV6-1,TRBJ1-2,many,TGTGCCAGCAGGCCAGACAGGGATTATGGCTACACCTTC,CASRPDRDYGYTF
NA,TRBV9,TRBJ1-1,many,TGTGCCAGCAGCGTCGGGGGTAGGACTGAAGCTTTCTTT,CASSVGGRTEAFF
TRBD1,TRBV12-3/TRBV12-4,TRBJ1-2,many,TGTGCCAGCAGTCCTACAGGGGTTCGCGGCTACACCTTC,CASSPTGVRGYTF
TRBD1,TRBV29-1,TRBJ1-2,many,TGCAGCGTGCAAGGACAGGGGTTAGGCTACACCTTC,CSVQGQGLGYTF
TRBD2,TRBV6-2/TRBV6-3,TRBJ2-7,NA,TGTGCCAGCAGTTACTCAGGAAGCGGGATCGAGCAGTACTTC,CASSYSGSGIEQYF
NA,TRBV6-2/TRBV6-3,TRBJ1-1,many,TGTGCCAGCCGACCCCGCTCGGGGGTCACTGAAGCTTTCTTT,CASRPRSGVTEAFF